This paragraph covers one T cell receptor beta chain sequence. Its antigen is unidentified. The assay was run at survey level. This table comes from immunoSEQ multiplex PCR, and its TCRdb copy is limited to in-frame clones, with some not included. The sample has more than 20,000 clones, 85% to 95% seen once; the top ten hold around 2.4%. Time point defined: around 12 months of natalizumab therapy. This CDR3 is built from 13 residues. V was clipped by 0 bases and J by 3 bases, with 6 bases between them. Germline V gene data show CDR1 as SGDLS and CDR2 as YYNGEE. These data originate in a study of multiple sclerosis patients with progressive multifocal leukoencephalopathy. Regarding the study as a whole: No common TRBV or TRBJ usage or pairing appeared at PML.

The V and J genes are TRBV9 and TRBJ2-5; no clear D gene. Source: PBMCs, taken from a patient treated with natalizumab. The clonotype originates from a man aged 25 to 40 with multiple sclerosis. The chain's CDR3 is CASSVGAKETQYF. The DNA of the CDR3 is TGTGCCAGCAGCGTAGGGGCTAAAGAGACCCAGTACTTC.